This T cell receptor beta chain is drawn from a study of blood T cells in healthy people across ages. A second roughly 6 to 12 cycle PCR used barcoded and J-beta primers. Each CDR3 protein is one row after TCRdb ran MiXCR on the 5' RACE reads. The table lists fewer than 900,000 distinct CDR3 sequences, about 40% of them singletons. The study's findings and limits: TCR beta diversity, measured per million T cells, fell in a roughly linear way with age.

The CDR3 covers 16 residues. V shed 0 bases, J shed 6 bases, and the junction held 9 bases outside the gene matches. Per germline, CDR1 LGHDT and CDR2 YNNKEL (reference sequence). In this sample, this clonotype turned up a few times. Its antigen is currently unknown. The V call is TRBV3-1, the J call TRBJ1-2; 8 bases line up with TRBD1. This clonotype was sampled from a woman in her sixties or seventies in good health. Sequencing was done on a sample of blood. The chain's CDR3 is CASSQEQGGVSNGYTF. CDR3 nucleotide sequence: TGTGCCAGCAGCCAAGAACAGGGGGGGGTATCCAATGGCTACACCTTC.